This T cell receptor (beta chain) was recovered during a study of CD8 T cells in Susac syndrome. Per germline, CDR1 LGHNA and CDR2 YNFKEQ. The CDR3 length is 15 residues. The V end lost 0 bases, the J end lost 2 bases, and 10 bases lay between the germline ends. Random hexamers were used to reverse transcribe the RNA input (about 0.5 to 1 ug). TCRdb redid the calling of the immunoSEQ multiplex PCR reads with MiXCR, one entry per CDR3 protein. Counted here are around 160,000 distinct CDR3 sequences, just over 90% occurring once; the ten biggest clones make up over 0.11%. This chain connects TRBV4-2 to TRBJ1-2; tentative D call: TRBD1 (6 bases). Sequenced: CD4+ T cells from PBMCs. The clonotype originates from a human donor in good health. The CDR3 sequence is CASSQDFGQNYGYTF. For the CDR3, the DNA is TGTGCCAGCAGCCAAGACTTTGGACAGAACTATGGCTACACCTTC.